The 28 T cell receptor beta chains below were found in one sample sequenced in a study of blood T cell repertoires in COVID-19. The method was immunoSEQ multiplex PCR; TCRdb's version includes in-frame clones alone and lacks a portion of them. The sample records approximately 240,000 clones, 82% being singletons. Specimen: peripheral blood. The receptors were gathered from a woman older than 75 with active or convalescent COVID-19.

The chain couples TRBV7-7 to TRBJ2-6; TRBD1 might be the D (5 bases). The CDR3 totals 15 residues. Germline V lookup: CDR1 SSHAT, CDR2 FNYEAQ (reference sequence). V lost 5 bases to trimming and J lost 3 bases, with 11 bases between them. The CDR3: CASSNTRDGANVLTF. For the CDR3, the DNA is TGTGCCAGCAGCAACACCAGGGATGGGGCCAACGTCCTGACTTTC.

The V gene is TRBV5-1, the J gene TRBJ2-2, with TRBD1 matching 9 bases. V trimming: 3 bases; J trimming: 2 bases; junction bases outside the gene matches: 8. Per germline, CDR1 SGHRS and CDR2 YFSETQ. The CDR3 covers 17 residues. This CDR3 is CASSWGGTGTNTGELFF. CDR3 sequence (DNA): TGCGCCAGCAGCTGGGGCGGGACAGGGACTAACACCGGGGAGCTGTTTTTT.

The V and J genes are TRBV24-1 and TRBJ2-3; 12 nucleotides match TRBD2. Germline CDR1 and CDR2: KGHDR and SFDVKD. V gave up 5 bases and J gave up 2 bases; unmatched junction bases: 13. This CDR3 contains 19 residues. CDR3 nucleotide sequence: TGTGCCACCAGTGGTGGACTAGCGGGAAGACCCCCCTACACAGATACGCAGTATTTT. Its translation is CATSGGLAGRPPYTDTQYF.

This clone was picked up one time. Other DNA sequences of this sample code for an identical CDR3. This rearrangement joins TRBV2 to TRBJ2-3; 9 positions agree with TRBD2. The CDR3 is 14 amino acids. Germline V lookup: CDR1 SNHLY, CDR2 FYNNEI. After removal of 4 bases from V and 2 bases from J, the junction contained 1 base not matched to a gene. In nucleotides, the CDR3 is TGTGCCAGCAGTGGACTAGCGGTCACAGATACGCAGTATTTT. Translation: CASSGLAVTDTQYF.

With respect to this clone: The sample has other DNA sequences that encode this CDR3 too. V gene TRBV11-2 combines with J gene TRBJ1-2; 9 nucleotides match TRBD1. Germline V lookup: CDR1 SGHAT, CDR2 FQNNGV. V shed 1 base, J shed 4 bases, and the junction held 1 base outside the gene matches. This CDR3 spans 14 amino acids. In DNA, the CDR3 is TGTGCCAGCAGCTTAGTGGGACAGGGCTATGGCTACACCTTC. It translates to CASSLVGQGYGYTF.

V usage is TRBV10-2 and J usage is TRBJ2-1; 12 nucleotides match TRBD2. Germline CDR1 is WSHSY and CDR2 is SAAADI. V lost 7 bases and J lost 6; bases outside the gene matches: 7. This CDR3 spans 15 amino acids. In DNA, the CDR3 is TGCGCCAGCACCCTAGCGGGGGGGCCGGGCAATGAGCAGTTCTTC. Its translation is CASTLAGGPGNEQFF.

This sequence joins TRBV6-5 and TRBJ1-2; 7 bases align to TRBD1. The CDR3 sequence is 15 residues long. From germline, CDR1 is MNHEY and CDR2 SVGAGI. V trimming: 4 bases; J trimming: 0 bases; junction bases outside the gene matches: 5. This CDR3 reads CASSFGTDANYGYTF. The DNA of the CDR3 is TGTGCCAGCAGTTTTGGGACAGATGCTAACTATGGCTACACCTTC.

The chain links TRBV27 to TRBJ1-6, with D hard to call. The V and J ends lost 5 bases and 3 bases respectively, with 11 bases between them. Germline CDR1 MNHEY, CDR2 SMNVEV (reference sequence). This CDR3 has 15 amino acids. The CDR3 DNA is TGTGCCAGCAGTGCCCCACGGTTCTATAATTCACCCCTCCACTTT. Its translation: CASSAPRFYNSPLHF.

The J gene is TRBJ2-2, the V gene TRBV2; 9 bases agree with TRBD1. The ends lost 8 bases at V and 7 bases at J; junction bases unmatched: 11. CDR3 length equals 15 residues. Germline V CDR1 and CDR2: SNHLY, FYNNEI. The CDR3 loop is CASGRTGAFLGELFF. The CDR3 nucleotides are TGTGCCAGCGGACGGACAGGGGCCTTTCTCGGGGAGCTGTTTTTT.

This clone was found once. The chain carries TRBV20-1 and TRBJ2-1; TRBD2 agrees at 9 bases. Per germline, CDR1 DFQATT and CDR2 SNEGSKA (reference sequence). The CDR3 extends over 11 amino acids. V gave up 5 bases and J gave up 9 bases; unmatched junction bases: 2. Here the CDR3 reads CSARGLAEQFF. CDR3 sequence (DNA): TGCAGTGCTCGGGGACTAGCTGAGCAGTTCTTC.

This rearrangement joins TRBV19 to TRBJ2-1; TRBD2 matches 8 bases. The germline V gene encodes CDR1 LNHDA and CDR2 SQIVND (reference sequence). V trimming: 7 bases; J trimming: 7 bases; junction bases outside the gene matches: 3. The CDR3 is 12 amino acids. The CDR3 nucleotides are TGTGCCAGTAAGGCTAGCGGGAATGAGCAGTTCTTC. Amino acids: CASKASGNEQFF.

The chain links TRBV10-3 to TRBJ2-1; no definite D call. Germline CDR1 is ENHRY and CDR2 is SYGVKD. The V end was cut by 0 bases, the J end by 8 bases, with 8 bases between. CDR3 length equals 13 residues. The CDR3 region is CAISESQLDEQFF. CDR3 DNA sequence: TGTGCCATCAGTGAGTCTCAATTAGATGAGCAGTTCTTC.

This chain connects TRBV10-3 to TRBJ1-1; 7 nucleotides match TRBD1. The CDR3 runs 14 residues. J was trimmed by 0 bases and V by 4 bases; bases with no gene match: 2. Germline V CDR1 and CDR2: ENHRY, SYGVKD. The CDR3 nucleotides are TGTGCCATCAGTGGGGACAGTTTGAACACTGAAGCTTTCTTT. Its protein is CAISGDSLNTEAFF.

This chain connects TRBV19 to TRBJ1-6; no definite D call. CDR1 and CDR2 from the germline V gene are LNHDA and SQIVND (reference sequence). V was cut by 9 bases and J by 9 bases, with 18 bases left in between. The CDR3 is 14 residues long. The CDR3 region is CASGRIAQSSPLHF. Written as DNA, the CDR3 is TGTGCCAGCGGACGGATAGCGCAAAGTTCACCCCTCCACTTT.

This chain links TRBV5-4 with TRBJ1-3, with no clear D. CDR1 SGHNT and CDR2 YYREEE come from the germline V gene (reference sequence). Deletions cut 2 bases from V and 9 bases from J, with 12 bases between. The CDR3 sequence is 13 residues long. The CDR3: CASSLRGFSTIYF. DNA of the CDR3: TGTGCCAGCAGCTTACGAGGCTTTTCCACCATATATTTT.

The chain links TRBV6-6 to TRBJ1-2; unclear D gene. The V end lost 8 bases, the J end lost 0 bases, and 13 bases lay between the germline ends. The CDR3 loop spans 14 amino acids. Germline assignment: CDR1 MNHNY and CDR2 SVGAGI (reference sequence). The CDR3 region is CASSLLGANYGYTF. CDR3 nucleotide sequence: TGTGCCAGCTCTCTGTTGGGCGCTAACTATGGCTACACCTTC.

The J gene is TRBJ2-2, the V gene TRBV12-3 or TRBV12-4; TRBD1 aligns across 7 bases. V lost 6 bases, J lost 6 bases, and 4 bases stayed unmatched. CDR3 length: 13 residues. The CDR3, as DNA: TGTGCCAGCAGGCAAAGGGGGCCCGGGGAGCTGTTTTTT. Its translation: CASRQRGPGELFF.

The chain is built from TRBV11-2 and TRBJ2-1; 9 nucleotides agree with TRBD2. The CDR3 contains 16 residues. Germline trimming cut 5 bases from V and 6 bases from J; bases unmatched to any gene: 11. Germline CDR1 is SGHAT and CDR2 is FQNNGV. CDR3 DNA: TGTGCCAGCAGCCCCGGTGATAGCGGGGGCCGCAATGAGCAGTTCTTC. Residues: CASSPGDSGGRNEQFF.

This clone was observed once. Other DNA sequences in the sample encode the same CDR3. The J gene is TRBJ2-1, the V gene TRBV5-4, with 7 bases aligning to TRBD1. J was trimmed by 0 bases and V by 0 bases; bases with no gene match: 3. Germline V gene data show CDR1 as SGHNT and CDR2 as YYREEE (reference sequence). The length of the CDR3 is 16 residues. DNA of the CDR3: TGTGCCAGCAGCTTGGGGGCAGGGGGCTCCTACAATGAGCAGTTCTTC. Translated, it gives CASSLGAGGSYNEQFF.

The sample holds one count of this clone. V gene TRBV5-6 combines with J gene TRBJ2-5; 8 bases match TRBD1. Germline trimming cut 4 bases from V and 5 bases from J; bases unmatched to any gene: 7. From germline, CDR1 is SGHDT and CDR2 YYEEEE. This CDR3 contains 14 residues. CDR3 nucleotides: TGTGCCAGCAGCCCCTCAGGGGGCCCGGAGACCCAGTACTTC. This sequence encodes CASSPSGGPETQYF. The complete variable domain, with remaining parts taken from reference TRBV5-6 and TRBJ2-5, reads DAGVTQSPTHLIKTRGQQVTLRCSPKSGHDTVSWYQQALGQGPQFIFQYYEEEERQRGNFPDRFSGHQFPNYSSELNVNALLLGDSALYLCASSPSGGPETQYFGPGTRLLVL.

This chain joins TRBV5-1 and TRBJ1-4; D gene unclear. This CDR3 is built from 13 residues. Trimming took off 0 bases at V and 4 bases at J, with 4 bases between the two ends. Germline-derived CDR1 and CDR2 are SGHRS and YFSETQ. This CDR3 reads CASSLASNEKLFF. The CDR3 coding sequence is TGCGCCAGCAGCTTGGCTAGTAATGAAAAACTGTTTTTT.

This chain joins TRBV19 and TRBJ1-2, with D uncertain. There are 15 residues in the CDR3. The V end lost 6 bases, the J end lost 1 base, and 15 bases lay between the germline ends. Looked up from germline, CDR1 is LNHDA and CDR2 is SQIVND (reference sequence). The CDR3 sequence is CASREGALINYGYTF. CDR3 nucleotide sequence: TGTGCCAGTAGAGAGGGAGCGCTCATTAACTATGGCTACACCTTC.

This clone was counted a few times. The chain couples TRBV27 to TRBJ1-6; 8 bases are shared with TRBD1. This CDR3 comprises 16 residues. Germline CDR1 is MNHEY and CDR2 is SMNVEV (reference sequence). After removal of 6 bases from V and 5 bases from J, the junction contained 9 bases not matched to a gene. The chain's CDR3 is CASSQQGTGDNSPLHF. The CDR3 DNA reads as TGTGCCAGCAGCCAGCAGGGGACAGGAGATAATTCACCCCTCCACTTT.

The V and J genes are TRBV2 and TRBJ1-2; 12 bases fit TRBD1. The trim removed 6 bases at V and 8 bases at J, leaving 7 bases unmatched. CDR1 SNHLY and CDR2 FYNNEI come from the germline V gene. The CDR3 is 14 amino acids. The CDR3 nucleotides are TGTGCCAGCAGAGTAGGGACAGGGGGCGGCGGCTACACCTTC. It translates to CASRVGTGGGGYTF.

The J gene is TRBJ2-5, the V gene TRBV2, with 9 bases that match TRBD1. The CDR3 is 13 amino acids. V gave up 6 bases and J gave up 5 bases; unmatched junction bases: 4. Germline CDR1 SNHLY, CDR2 FYNNEI. The chain's CDR3 is CASSGGTGETQYF. CDR3 sequence (DNA): TGTGCCAGCAGCGGGGGGACAGGGGAGACCCAGTACTTC.

The chain recombines TRBV7-2 with TRBJ1-3; D remains unclear. The CDR3 extends over 15 amino acids. Trimming left V 5 bases short and J 0 bases short, with 11 bases between. Germline V lookup: CDR1 SGHTA, CDR2 FQGNSA. CDR3 amino acids: CASSPGSGSGNTIYF. The CDR3 coding sequence is TGTGCCAGCAGCCCCGGTAGTGGCTCTGGAAACACCATATATTTT.

This rearrangement joins TRBV10-1 to TRBJ2-1, with a weak D call TRBD1 (5 bases). The germline V gene has CDR1 WNHNN and CDR2 SYGVQD (reference sequence). Trimming pared 3 bases from V and 4 bases from J, leaving 7 bases between. The CDR3 length is 13 residues. The CDR3 here is CASSESGYNEQFF. CDR3 DNA: TGCGCCAGCAGTGAATCAGGGTACAATGAGCAGTTCTTC.

The chain links TRBV5-1 to TRBJ2-2; D is possibly TRBD1 (8 bases). Looked up from germline, CDR1 is SGHRS and CDR2 is YFSETQ. This CDR3 is 16 amino acids long. V lost 2 bases, J lost 4 bases, and 15 bases lay in between. The DNA of the CDR3 is TGCGCCAGCAGCTTCCCACAGGGGGGGAGCACCGGGGAGCTGTTTTTT. As protein: CASSFPQGGSTGELFF.